One T cell receptor (beta chain) is described in this entry. The germline CDR1 and CDR2 sequences are MNHNY and SVGAGI (reference sequence). V lost 7 bases and J lost 4, with 11 bases in between. The CDR3 contains 13 residues. Clones were sequenced by immunoSEQ multiplex PCR, and TCRdb holds only the in-frame ones, with some missing. In the table there are under 50,000 clones, roughly 84% of which are singletons. The data are from a study of T cell changes during pregnancy in multiple sclerosis. Sequenced here: CD8+ T cells from peripheral blood mononuclear cells, sampled in the first trimester of pregnancy. This clonotype was obtained from a female donor with multiple sclerosis, enrolled in a pregnancy study. J is TRBJ1-3 and V is TRBV6-6; D remains unclear. CDR3 sequence: CASTVPGGNTIYF. CDR3 DNA sequence: TGTGCCAGCACCGTCCCGGGGGGAAACACCATATATTTT.